These T cell receptor beta chains were read from a single sample in a study of T cells in Graves' hyperthyroidism and ophthalmopathy. TCRdb ran MiXCR on the multiplex PCR reads and lists one entry per CDR3 protein. The table records about half a million distinct CDR3 sequences, about 16% of them present only once. Sequencing was performed on blood. The receptors come from a woman between 25 and 40 years old with Graves' ophthalmopathy. Each CDR3 is given with its conserved first and last residue.

J: TRBJ2-4
V: TRBV7-2
CDR3: CASGTWGIQYF

J: TRBJ2-2
V: TRBV30
CDR3: CAWGIGLAITGELFF

J: TRBJ1-5
V: TRBV20-1
CDR3: CSAWAANQPQHF

J: TRBJ2-1
V: TRBV19
CDR3: CASRAPVGLAGGLVNEQFF

J: TRBJ1-2
V: TRBV2
CDR3: CASSLDREDYGYTF

J: TRBJ1-5
V: TRBV28
CDR3: CASSLQGTGNQPQHF

J: TRBJ1-6
V: TRBV30
CDR3: CAWRDHSPLHF

J: TRBJ2-7
V: TRBV20-1
CDR3: CSATRSGYEQYF

J: TRBJ2-2
V: TRBV10-3
CDR3: CAISELGLAPYPNTGELFF

J: TRBJ1-1
V: TRBV28
CDR3: CASSSPGLNVGEAFF

J: TRBJ2-6
V: TRBV7-3
CDR3: CASSHPRTGFSGANVLTF

J: TRBJ1-5
V: TRBV20-1
CDR3: CSAGRQESNRPQHF

J: TRBJ2-7
V: TRBV29-1
CDR3: CSVSNEPGQTYEQYF

J: TRBJ2-7
V: TRBV7-2
CDR3: CASSSTREQYF

J: TRBJ2-1
V: TRBV20-1
CDR3: CSASGTSGRNEQFF

J: TRBJ2-5
V: TRBV2
CDR3: CASATGGETQYF

J: TRBJ2-7
V: TRBV29-1
CDR3: CSVAPGLAAEQYF

J: TRBJ2-3
V: TRBV20-1
CDR3: CSAHIAGGPVDTQYF

J: TRBJ2-1
V: TRBV7-8
CDR3: CASSPTLSSYNEQFF

J: TRBJ2-1
V: TRBV29-1
CDR3: CSVDGTGGNEQFF

J: TRBJ2-3
V: TRBV27
CDR3: CASSRTSGYGDTQYF

J: TRBJ1-1
V: TRBV28
CDR3: CASSLWGRMNTEAFF

J: TRBJ2-3
V: TRBV7-3
CDR3: CASSFLSGTGAGTDTQYF

J: TRBJ1-4
V: TRBV5-1
CDR3: CASSLGRDSFNEKLFF

J: TRBJ1-1
V: TRBV11-2
CDR3: CASKSGQGPEAFF

J: TRBJ2-1
V: TRBV2
CDR3: CASSDNLSSYNEQFF

J: TRBJ2-6
V: TRBV19
CDR3: CASSPRGGSGANVLTF

J: TRBJ2-7
V: TRBV5-1
CDR3: CASSRQVEGEQYF

J: TRBJ2-7
V: TRBV6-1
CDR3: CASSEWEGLGEQYF

J: TRBJ2-1
V: TRBV7-9
CDR3: CASSFWTSGTVEQFF

J: TRBJ2-5
V: TRBV12-3/TRBV12-4
CDR3: CASRGFGETQYF

J: TRBJ1-5
V: TRBV20-1
CDR3: CSRAGGYDQPQHF

J: TRBJ2-7
V: TRBV10-3
CDR3: CAISEAGQGYEQYF

J: TRBJ1-5
V: TRBV12-3/TRBV12-4
CDR3: CASSLQNNQPQHF

J: TRBJ1-2
V: TRBV6-4
CDR3: CASSDYRVPYGYTF

J: TRBJ2-1
V: TRBV6-2/TRBV6-3
CDR3: CASRPSGRTQFF

J: TRBJ2-3
V: TRBV24-1
CDR3: CATSDSTQLGDTQYF

J: TRBJ1-1
V: TRBV11-1
CDR3: CASSYGAWTEAFF

J: TRBJ2-1
V: TRBV7-3
CDR3: CASSLTGNRVYNEQFF

J: TRBJ2-7
V: TRBV18
CDR3: CASSPPSDNHEQYF

J: TRBJ2-7
V: TRBV7-2
CDR3: CASSLEGGPHYEQYF

J: TRBJ2-3
V: TRBV29-1
CDR3: CSVSGRLARTDTQYF

J: TRBJ2-1
V: TRBV12-3/TRBV12-4
CDR3: CASSLNRANEQFF